This TCR beta chain was profiled in a study of T cell changes during pregnancy in multiple sclerosis. TCRdb's table, derived via immunoSEQ multiplex PCR, lists solely in-frame clones and lacks some. This sample has 11,000 or so clones; roughly 94% occur once, and the top ten carry roughly 0.3%. The TCR was taken from a female donor with multiple sclerosis, enrolled in a pregnancy study. This specimen consisted of CD4+ T cells from peripheral blood mononuclear cells, obtained before pregnancy.

CDR3 sequence: CASGLVQDRGYNYGYTF. CDR3 nucleotides: TGTGCTAGTGGTTTGGTACAAGACAGGGGGTATAACTATGGCTACACCTTC. V is TRBV12-5 and J is TRBJ1-2, with TRBD1 matching over 9 bases. V trimming: 0 bases; J trimming: 1 base; junction bases outside the gene matches: 6. Germline CDR1 is LGHNT and CDR2 is FRNRAP. CDR3 size: 17 residues.